The clone carrying this TCR beta chain is medium-sized. Its antigen remains unknown. The entry originates in a study of cytomegalovirus exposure and HLA in healthy donors. At the level of the study: Earlier work reported 117 million unique TCR beta sequences from 150 million to 200 million T cells. Overall study results and limits: The likely origin of a cluster of highly shared sequence variants was a sequencing artifact. A few V segments could not be told apart, such as TRBV6-2 and TRBV6-3, and were left out.

This cohort consisted of healthy bone marrow donors. The CDR3 consists of 13 residues. V was pared by 0 bases and J by 10 bases, with 10 bases between. Germline V gene data show CDR1 as SGHRS and CDR2 as YFSETQ. The PCR employed 60 Vbeta primers together with 13 Jbeta primers. The repertoire was sequenced with immunoSEQ multiplex PCR; TCRdb's copy has only in-frame clones and lacks some. The sample lists 100,000 to 150,000 clones, around 75% occurring once. This TCR was recovered from a man between 60 and 75 years old in good health and CMV-seropositive. J is TRBJ1-4 and V is TRBV5-1; D may be TRBD1 (5 bases). Sequences were obtained from PBMCs. This CDR3 is CASSLALGGKLFF. CDR3 bases: TGCGCCAGCAGCTTGGCGCTGGGGGGAAAACTGTTTTTT.